Below, 18 T cell receptor beta chains from the same sample are listed, as sequenced in a study of persistence of HIV-infected CD4 T cells. These receptors have no identified antigens. This was the immunoSEQ version 4 assay in survey mode. TCRdb's table, derived via immunoSEQ multiplex PCR, lists solely in-frame clones and lacks some. Here the sample spans about 45,000 clones, roughly 90% being singletons. Nonspecific anti-CD3/anti-CD28 bead stimulation represents the broad CD4+ T cell repertoire. CD4+ T cells upregulating both CD40 ligand and CD69 were sorted as responding cells. The sample consisted of CD4+ T cells sorted from PBMCs after roughly 18-hour stimulation, taken from a patient who received antiretroviral therapy. The source of these receptors is an adult woman with HIV who was CMV-seropositive.

The chain combines TRBV12-3 or TRBV12-4 with TRBJ1-1; D remains unclear. The CDR3 has 13 residues. Trimming shortened V by 7 bases and J by 5 bases, and 14 bases separated the two germline ends. The CDR3 sequence: CASTRREGTEAFF. CDR3 in DNA: TGTGCCAGCACCCGAAGGGAGGGAACTGAAGCTTTCTTT.

This chain uses TRBV6-5 with TRBJ2-3; D not resolved. V dropped 2 bases and J dropped 2 bases, with 14 bases sitting between them. The germline V gene encodes CDR1 MNHEY and CDR2 SVGAGI. The CDR3 extends over 16 amino acids. The chain's CDR3 is CASSYPKATLTDTQYF. In DNA form, the CDR3 reads TGTGCCAGCAGTTACCCGAAGGCGACACTCACAGATACGCAGTATTTT.

The V gene is TRBV9, the J gene TRBJ2-3; 11 nucleotides match TRBD2. J lost 4 bases, V lost 4 bases, and 17 bases had no gene match. The CDR3 spans 19 residues. The germline gives CDR1 SGDLS, CDR2 YYNGEE. The CDR3 spells CASSSPPGSSGGSADTQYF. In DNA form, the CDR3 reads TGTGCCAGCAGCTCACCCCCCGGCTCTAGCGGGGGGTCGGCAGATACGCAGTATTTT.

This chain joins TRBV30 and TRBJ2-7; 8 nucleotides match TRBD1. Per germline, CDR1 GTSNPN and CDR2 SVGIG (reference sequence). After removal of 3 bases from V and 2 bases from J, the junction contained 3 bases not matched to a gene. This CDR3 is 13 amino acids long. This CDR3 is CAWSGQGTYEQYV. The CDR3 DNA follows: TGTGCCTGGAGCGGACAGGGTACCTACGAGCAGTACGTC.

This CDR3 is CASSEAADYGYTF. The CDR3 nucleotides read TGTGCCAGCAGTGAAGCAGCAGACTATGGCTACACCTTC. The chain joins TRBV6-1 to TRBJ1-2, with D hard to call. Germline loops: CDR1 MNHNS, CDR2 SASEGT. With 0 bases removed from V and 3 bases from J, the gap between germline ends came to 5 bases. The CDR3 consists of 13 residues.

The chain uses TRBV3-1 (or the pseudogene TRBV3-2) and TRBJ1-2; D gene ambiguous. V lost 2 bases, J lost 7 bases, and 5 bases lay in between. The CDR3 is made up of 11 amino acids. Germline-derived CDR1 and CDR2 are LGHDT and YNNKEL (reference sequence). As DNA, the CDR3 is TGTGCCAGCAGCCAACCACCTGGCTACACCTTC. Its protein product is CASSQPPGYTF.

The V call is TRBV5-5, the J call TRBJ2-3, with D perhaps TRBD2 (7 bases). This CDR3 contains 14 residues. Germline CDR1 and CDR2: SGHKS and YYEKEE (reference sequence). The DNA of the CDR3 is TGTGGCACTACGGGGGGCTACCTCACAGATACGCAGTATTTT. The encoded protein is CGTTGGYLTDTQYF.

V gene TRBV27 combines with J gene TRBJ1-4; D gene unclear. CDR1 is MNHEY and CDR2 is SMNVEV in the germline V gene (reference sequence). V gave up 4 bases and J gave up 13 bases, with 19 bases separating them. This CDR3 comprises 14 residues. CDR3 protein: CASSSHPGPYGLFF. DNA of the CDR3: TGTGCCAGCAGTTCTCACCCAGGCCCTTACGGACTGTTTTTT.

CDR3 sequence reads: CASTGNGNTIYF. The DNA of the CDR3 is TGTGCCAGCACAGGGAACGGAAACACCATATATTTT. This rearrangement joins TRBV6-6 to TRBJ1-3; possible D gene TRBD1, 5 bases. The CDR3 runs to 12 residues. Germline V gene sequence: CDR1 MNHNY, CDR2 SVGAGI (reference sequence). V was pared by 7 bases and J by 4 bases, with 8 bases between.

The rearrangement joins TRBV5-4 to TRBJ1-3; 10 bases are a match to TRBD1. V lost 4 bases and J lost 2; bases outside the gene matches: 6. CDR1 SGHNT and CDR2 YYREEE come from the germline V gene (reference sequence). The CDR3 consists of 16 residues. The CDR3 nucleotides are TGTGCCAGCAGCGGCCGACAGGGGGCCCCTGGAAACACCATATATTTT. Translating gives CASSGRQGAPGNTIYF.

The CDR3, as DNA: TGTGCCAGCAGCCCCCGGGGGGTTCTGAACACTGAAGCTTTCTTT. Translated: CASSPRGVLNTEAFF. V gene TRBV9 combines with J gene TRBJ1-1, with a tentative D call TRBD1 (5 bases). Trimming left V 4 bases short and J 0 bases short, with 13 bases between. CDR1 is SGDLS, CDR2 YYNGEE, per germline. The CDR3 covers 15 residues.

On this clone itself: The sample contains more than one DNA sequence encoding this CDR3. This rearrangement joins TRBV5-1 to TRBJ2-2; D is uncertain. Germline V gives CDR1 SGHRS, CDR2 YFSETQ. The CDR3 is 16 amino acids. The germline V and J ends were trimmed by 0 bases and 0 bases, with 9 bases remaining between them. DNA of the CDR3: TGCGCCAGCAGCTTGGCCCTACAGTCGAACACCGGGGAGCTGTTTTTT. This sequence encodes CASSLALQSNTGELFF.

The V and J genes are TRBV3-1 (or the pseudogene TRBV3-2) and TRBJ1-6; TRBD1 matches at 7 bases. Germline V gene data show CDR1 as LGHDT and CDR2 as YNNKEL (reference sequence). There are 15 residues in the CDR3. V trimming: 2 bases; J trimming: 7 bases; junction bases outside the gene matches: 5. In nucleotides, the CDR3 is TGTGCCAGCAGCCAAAACAGGGGAGGAAATTCACCCCTCCACTTT. It codes for CASSQNRGGNSPLHF.

The genes are TRBV7-9 and TRBJ1-2, with D hard to call. V was shortened by 3 bases and J by 8 bases, with 10 bases between the two germline ends. This CDR3 region has 12 residues. Germline assignment: CDR1 SEHNR and CDR2 FQNEAQ (reference sequence). CDR3 loop: CASSFTPLGYTF. CDR3 in DNA: TGTGCCAGCAGCTTTACCCCGTTGGGCTACACCTTC. The entire variable domain, with the rest obtained from reference TRBV7-9 and TRBJ1-2, is as follows: DTGVSQNPRHKITKRGQNVTFRCDPISEHNRLYWYRQTLGQGPEFLTYFQNEAQLEKSRLLSDRFSAERPKGSFSTLEIQRTEQGDSAMYLCASSFTPLGYTFGSGTRLTVV.

The chain uses TRBV25-1 and TRBJ1-6; D unresolved. Germline CDR1 and CDR2: MGHDK and SYGVNS. The CDR3 loop spans 15 amino acids. Trimming took off 4 bases at V and 15 bases at J, with 22 bases between the two ends. CDR3 sequence: CASSVGRPGRSHLHF. The CDR3 DNA is TGTGCCAGCAGTGTCGGCCGGCCCGGAAGAAGCCACCTCCACTTT.

The J gene is TRBJ2-1, the V gene TRBV3-1 (or the pseudogene TRBV3-2); D ambiguous. Trimming took off 4 bases at V and 8 bases at J, with 6 bases between the two ends. The germline CDR1 and CDR2 sequences are LGHDT and YNNKEL (reference sequence). The CDR3 extends over 11 amino acids. The DNA for the CDR3 is TGTGCCAGCAGCCGAAACGATGAGCAGTTCTTC. It is translated as CASSRNDEQFF.

Comments on this clone: This same CDR3 is encoded by further DNA sequences in the sample. The genes are TRBV19 and TRBJ1-1; D gene ambiguous. The CDR3 is made up of 13 amino acids. The germline V gene has CDR1 LNHDA and CDR2 SQIVND (reference sequence). Trimming removed 3 bases from V and 1 base from J, with 6 bases in between. The CDR3 DNA is TGTGCCAGTAGTATTCGGGGGAACACTGAAGCTTTCTTT. Protein product: CASSIRGNTEAFF. Complete variable domain (other parts from reference TRBV19 and TRBJ1-1): DGGITQSPKYLFRKEGQNVTLSCEQNLNHDAMYWYRQDPGQGLRLIYYSQIVNDFQKGDIAEGYSVSREKKESFPLTVTSAQKNPTAFYLCASSIRGNTEAFFGQGTRLTVV.

The gene calls are TRBV6-4 and TRBJ2-1; unclear D gene. The V gene's germline CDR1 is MRHNA and CDR2 SNTAGT. The CDR3 has 14 amino acids. The V gene lost 5 bases and the J gene lost 5 bases, with 13 bases spanning the gap. The CDR3 sequence: CASSNGNRDNEQFF. DNA of the CDR3: TGTGCCAGCAGTAATGGGAACCGGGACAATGAGCAGTTCTTC.